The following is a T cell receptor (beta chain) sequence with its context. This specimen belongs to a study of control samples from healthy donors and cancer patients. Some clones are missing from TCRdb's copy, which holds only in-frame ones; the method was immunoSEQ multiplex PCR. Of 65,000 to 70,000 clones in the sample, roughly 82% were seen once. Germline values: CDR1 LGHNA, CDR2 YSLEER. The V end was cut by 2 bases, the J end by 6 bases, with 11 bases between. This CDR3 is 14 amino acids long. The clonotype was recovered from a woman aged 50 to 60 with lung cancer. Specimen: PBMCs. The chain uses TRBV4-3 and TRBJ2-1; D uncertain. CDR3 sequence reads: CASSQTSGSNEQFF. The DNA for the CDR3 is TGCGCCAGCAGCCAAACTTCGGGTAGCAATGAGCAGTTCTTC.